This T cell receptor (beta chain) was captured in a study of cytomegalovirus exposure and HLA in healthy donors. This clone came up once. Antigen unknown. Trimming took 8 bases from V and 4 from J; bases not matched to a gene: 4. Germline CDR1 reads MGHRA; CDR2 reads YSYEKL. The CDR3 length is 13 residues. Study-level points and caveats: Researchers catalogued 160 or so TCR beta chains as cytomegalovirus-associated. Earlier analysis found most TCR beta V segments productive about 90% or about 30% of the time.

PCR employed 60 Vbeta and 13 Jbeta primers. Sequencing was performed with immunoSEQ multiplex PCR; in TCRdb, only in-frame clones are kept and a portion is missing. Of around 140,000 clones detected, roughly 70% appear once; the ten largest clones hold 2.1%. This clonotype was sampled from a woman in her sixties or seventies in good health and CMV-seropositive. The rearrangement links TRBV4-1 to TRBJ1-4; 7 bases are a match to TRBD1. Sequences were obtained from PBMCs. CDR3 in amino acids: CASRDSFNEKLFF. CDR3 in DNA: TGCGCCAGCCGGGACAGTTTTAATGAAAAACTGTTTTTT.